Each of the 28 T cell receptor beta chains below was sequenced from the same sample in a study of T cell responses to AZD1222 COVID-19 vaccine. Sequencing was performed with immunoSEQ multiplex PCR; in TCRdb, only in-frame clones are kept and a portion is missing. The sample holds approximately 160,000 clones, 85% to 95% seen once. This material consisted of peripheral blood, taken on day 0 of AZD1222 vaccination. The receptor source for this set is an adult in good health.

V gene TRBV14 combines with J gene TRBJ1-1; D call uncertain. Trimming shortened V by 4 bases and J by 8 bases, and 14 bases separated the two germline ends. The germline V gene encodes CDR1 SGHDN and CDR2 FVKESK. The CDR3 covers 13 residues. The DNA of the CDR3 is TGTGCCAGCAGCCTCTCCCGCCCAGGAGAAGCTTTCTTT. Residues: CASSLSRPGEAFF.

The V call is TRBV18, the J call TRBJ1-1; D is unclear. This CDR3 has 13 residues. V was cut by 6 bases and J by 1 base, with 9 bases left in between. The germline V gene has CDR1 KGHSH and CDR2 LQKENI. The CDR3: CASSTWPNTEAFF. The CDR3, as DNA: TGTGCCAGCTCTACCTGGCCGAACACTGAAGCTTTCTTT.

This chain joins TRBV14 and TRBJ2-7; TRBD2 is a possible D gene (5 bases). The CDR3 has 14 residues. V was clipped by 2 bases and J by 7 bases, with 15 bases between them. The germline CDR1 and CDR2 sequences are SGHDN and FVKESK. The CDR3 loop is CASSQWRGSREQYF. DNA for the CDR3: TGTGCCAGCAGCCAATGGAGAGGGTCTCGTGAGCAGTACTTC.

The V call is TRBV5-1, the J call TRBJ2-1; 12 bases are shared with TRBD2. The length of the CDR3 is 18 residues. The ends lost 4 bases at V and 0 bases at J; junction bases unmatched: 8. Germline CDR1 and CDR2: SGHRS and YFSETQ. In DNA, the CDR3 is TGCGCCAGCAGCGCCAGGCTAGCGGGGGGGAGCTCCTACAATGAGCAGTTCTTC. It is translated as CASSARLAGGSSYNEQFF.

The chain is built from TRBV4-3 and TRBJ1-2, with 7 bases identical to TRBD1. Germline V gene data show CDR1 as LGHNA and CDR2 as YSLEER. The CDR3 has 16 residues. V lost 4 bases to trimming and J lost 7 bases; unmatched junction nucleotides: 15. The CDR3 loop reads CASSPETFDREAGYTF. The DNA for the CDR3 is TGCGCCAGCAGCCCAGAGACATTCGACAGGGAGGCTGGCTACACCTTC.

The chain carries TRBV30 and TRBJ2-1; D possibly corresponds to TRBD1 (5 bases). Trimming stripped 0 bases from V and 5 bases from J, with 23 bases between. CDR1 and CDR2 (germline): GTSNPN, SVGIG (reference sequence). This CDR3 has 18 residues. CDR3 protein: CAWSVPPSKGKVDNEQFF. DNA of the CDR3: TGTGCCTGGAGTGTACCTCCCTCTAAGGGGAAGGTGGACAATGAGCAGTTCTTC.

The chain carries TRBV5-1 and TRBJ2-3; 8 positions agree with TRBD1. The CDR3 is 15 amino acids. Germline CDR1 reads SGHRS; CDR2 reads YFSETQ. Trimming cost V 2 bases and J 4 bases; bases outside gene matches: 6. In DNA form, the CDR3 reads TGCGCCAGCAGCTTAAGACAGGGGTTTTCAGATACGCAGTATTTT. Translated, it gives CASSLRQGFSDTQYF. Using reference TRBV5-1 and TRBJ2-3 for the parts outside the CDR3, the full variable domain is KAGVTQTPRYLIKTRGQQVTLSCSPISGHRSVSWYQQTPGQGLQFLFEYFSETQRNKGNFPGRFSGRQFSNSRSEMNVSTLELGDSALYLCASSLRQGFSDTQYFGPGTRLTVL.

The CDR3 sequence is CASSLIAGGRRSPLHF. For the CDR3, the DNA is TGTGCCAGCAGTTTAATAGCGGGCGGAAGAAGATCACCCCTCCACTTT. This rearrangement joins TRBV28 to TRBJ1-6; D is ambiguous. CDR3 length equals 16 residues. The germline V gene has CDR1 MDHEN and CDR2 SYDVKM. Deletions cut 2 bases from V and 10 bases from J, with 18 bases between. Full variable domain (rest looked up from reference TRBV28 and TRBJ1-6): DVKVTQSSRYLVKRTGEKVFLECVQDMDHENMFWYRQDPGLGLRLIYFSYDVKMKEKGDIPEGYSVSREKKERFSLILESASTNQTSMYLCASSLIAGGRRSPLHFGNGTRLTVT.

This chain joins TRBV6-1 and TRBJ2-3; no reliable D call. Germline V gene sequence: CDR1 MNHNS, CDR2 SASEGT. V was shortened by 2 bases and J by 12 bases, with 12 bases between the two germline ends. The CDR3 runs 12 residues. CDR3: CASSEWRYSQYF. The CDR3 coding sequence is TGTGCCAGCAGTGAATGGCGCTATTCCCAGTATTTT.

V gene TRBV9 combines with J gene TRBJ1-1, with D perhaps TRBD1 (5 bases). This CDR3 contains 15 residues. V lost 0 bases, J lost 8 bases, and 17 bases lay in between. CDR1 is SGDLS, CDR2 YYNGEE, per germline. DNA of the CDR3: TGTGCCAGCAGCGTAGGATCGTTGGGGACGGACGAAGCTTTCTTT. Its protein is CASSVGSLGTDEAFF.

V gene TRBV18 combines with J gene TRBJ1-3; TRBD1 matches at 8 bases. Per the germline V gene, CDR1 is KGHSH and CDR2 is LQKENI. The V segment lost 3 bases and the J segment 7 bases; nucleotides outside the gene matches: 11. This CDR3 region has 16 residues. CDR3 residues: CASSPRGQGSLNTIYF. The CDR3 region has the DNA TGTGCCAGCTCACCCCGAGGACAGGGAAGTTTGAACACCATATATTTT.

The V gene is TRBV11-2, the J gene TRBJ2-3; D is unresolved. This CDR3 spans 13 amino acids. Trimming shortened V by 4 bases and J by 3 bases, and 8 bases separated the two germline ends. Per the germline V gene, CDR1 is SGHAT and CDR2 is FQNNGV. The DNA of the CDR3 is TGTGCCAGCAGCTCCTGGACGACAGATACGCAGTATTTT. This translates into CASSSWTTDTQYF.

The chain combines TRBV3-1 (or the pseudogene TRBV3-2) with TRBJ1-6; a weak D match, TRBD1 (5 bases). The germline CDR1 and CDR2 sequences are LGHDT and YNNKEL (reference sequence). The CDR3 is 14 residues long. Trimming pared 3 bases from V and 11 bases from J, leaving 14 bases between. The CDR3 region has the DNA TGTGCCAGCAGCCAGGGTGGGGGAGGGACACCCCTCCACTTT. The encoded protein is CASSQGGGGTPLHF.

The J gene is TRBJ2-2, the V gene TRBV13; 7 bases fit TRBD1. The CDR3 is 15 residues long. The germline CDR1 and CDR2 sequences are PRHDT and FYEKMQ (reference sequence). With V trimmed by 4 bases and J by 4 bases, 6 bases remained unmatched. The CDR3 nucleotides are TGTGCCAGCAGCTCGAACCGACAGGGCACCGGGGAGCTGTTTTTT. This sequence encodes CASSSNRQGTGELFF.

The rearrangement links TRBV5-5 to TRBJ2-1; no firm D call. The CDR3 loop spans 11 amino acids. Germline V gene data show CDR1 as SGHKS and CDR2 as YYEKEE (reference sequence). Trimming cost V 2 bases and J 9 bases, with 6 bases left between them. This CDR3 reads CASSFGVEQFF. CDR3 nucleotide sequence: TGTGCCAGCAGCTTTGGCGTTGAGCAGTTCTTC. Drawing the rest from reference TRBV5-5 and TRBJ2-1, the complete variable domain is DAGVTQSPTHLIKTRGQQVTLRCSPISGHKSVSWYQQVLGQGPQFIFQYYEKEERGRGNFPDRFSARQFPNYSSELNVNALLLGDSALYLCASSFGVEQFFGPGTRLTVL.

The J gene is TRBJ1-5, the V gene TRBV28, with D uncertain. This CDR3 region has 16 residues. Trimming stripped 7 bases from V and 3 bases from J, with 19 bases between. Germline V gene data show CDR1 as MDHEN and CDR2 as SYDVKM. As DNA, the CDR3 is TGTGCCAGCACCCGACGGGCAGACGTAAACAATCAGCCCCAGCATTTT. This translates into CASTRRADVNNQPQHF.

The V and J genes are TRBV18 and TRBJ1-1, with D uncertain. CDR3 size: 13 residues. Germline lookup yields CDR1 KGHSH and CDR2 LQKENI. V was cut by 1 base and J by 8 bases, with 11 bases left in between. The CDR3 here is CASSPRSTPEAFF. The CDR3 DNA sequence: TGTGCCAGCTCACCACGCTCCACGCCCGAAGCTTTCTTT.

The V call is TRBV7-9, the J call TRBJ1-2, with D possibly matching TRBD1 (5 bases). The V gene's germline CDR1 is SEHNR and CDR2 FQNEAQ (reference sequence). The germline V and J ends were trimmed by 3 bases and 3 bases, with 11 bases remaining between them. The CDR3 runs to 14 residues. In DNA, the CDR3 is TGTGCCAGCAGCTTTGCAGGGTTGGACTATGGCTACACCTTC. The encoded protein is CASSFAGLDYGYTF.

The genes are TRBV9 and TRBJ2-2, with D perhaps matching TRBD2 (5 bases). This CDR3 has 15 residues. From germline, CDR1 is SGDLS and CDR2 YYNGEE. V lost 3 bases to trimming and J lost 5 bases, with 14 bases between them. The CDR3, as DNA: TGTGCCAGCAGCGGAGGGCAGTCCTTAACCGGGGAGCTGTTTTTT. Its translation is CASSGGQSLTGELFF.

V usage is TRBV3-1 (or the pseudogene TRBV3-2) and J usage is TRBJ1-1; TRBD1 matches 8 bases. Germline loops: CDR1 LGHDT, CDR2 YNNKEL (reference sequence). Losses at the gene ends were 1 base for V and 11 bases for J; bases not matched to a gene: 6. The CDR3 runs to 13 residues. Here the CDR3 reads CASSQASGGMAFF. The CDR3 coding sequence is TGTGCCAGCAGCCAAGCCTCAGGGGGCATGGCTTTCTTT.

The rearrangement joins TRBV11-3 to TRBJ1-1; no clear D. The V gene's germline CDR1 is SGHNT and CDR2 YENEEA. Trimming removed 5 bases from V and 5 bases from J, with 15 bases in between. There are 14 residues in the CDR3. As DNA, the CDR3 is TGTGCCAGCAGCGCCGACCGGCCCCTTACTGAAGCTTTCTTT. It specifies CASSADRPLTEAFF. Based on the CDR3 plus reference TRBV11-3 and TRBJ1-1, the full variable domain is EAGVVQSPRYKIIEKKQPVAFWCNPISGHNTLYWYLQNLGQGPELLIRYENEEAVDDSQLPKDRFSAERLKGVDSTLKIQPAELGDSAVYLCASSADRPLTEAFFGQGTRLTVV.

The rearrangement uses TRBV28 and TRBJ1-6, with TRBD1 as a possible D gene (6 bases). V was shortened by 3 bases and J by 7 bases, with 10 bases between the two germline ends. This CDR3 is built from 14 residues. Germline-derived CDR1 and CDR2 are MDHEN and SYDVKM. CDR3 in DNA: TGTGCCAGCAGTTTTTTCAGGGGAAATTCACCCCTCCACTTT. This gives the protein CASSFFRGNSPLHF.

This clone was observed a single time. This chain uses TRBV12-3 or TRBV12-4 with TRBJ2-7; D may match TRBD1 or TRBD2 (5 bases each). Trimming stripped 3 bases from V and 3 bases from J, with 9 bases between. This CDR3 region has 13 residues. The CDR3 sequence: CASSLGDGYEQYF. The CDR3 region has the DNA TGTGCCAGCAGTTTGGGGGACGGCTACGAGCAGTACTTC.

The chain uses TRBV12-5 and TRBJ1-5; no clear D. This CDR3 spans 13 amino acids. Trimming left V 6 bases short and J 0 bases short, with 6 bases between. The V gene's germline CDR1 is LGHNT and CDR2 FRNRAP. The chain's CDR3 is CASGQDSNQPQHF. In DNA form, the CDR3 reads TGTGCTAGTGGGCAAGATAGCAATCAGCCCCAGCATTTT. The variable domain in full, with the rest retrieved from reference TRBV12-5 and TRBJ1-5, is DARVTQTPRHKVTEMGQEVTMRCQPILGHNTVFWYRQTMMQGLELLAYFRNRAPLDDSGMPKDRFSAEMPDATLATLKIQPSEPRDSAVYFCASGQDSNQPQHFGDGTRLSIL.

This chain uses TRBV19 with TRBJ1-3, with D possibly TRBD1 on 5 matching bases. The CDR3 covers 14 residues. V lost 7 bases, J lost 0 bases, and 10 bases lay in between. Germline CDR1 reads LNHDA; CDR2 reads SQIVND (reference sequence). CDR3 residues: CASKGIDSGNTIYF. CDR3 DNA: TGTGCCAGTAAGGGGATCGACTCTGGAAACACCATATATTTT.

This chain joins TRBV5-6 and TRBJ1-1; 12 bases align to TRBD1. Germline V gene lookup returns CDR1 SGHDT and CDR2 YYEEEE. This CDR3 has 15 residues. Germline trimming cut 2 bases from V and 7 bases from J; bases unmatched to any gene: 6. The chain's CDR3 is CASSFGTGGMSEAFF. DNA of the CDR3: TGTGCCAGCAGCTTCGGGACAGGGGGCATGAGTGAAGCTTTCTTT.

J is TRBJ2-7 and V is TRBV11-3, with D maybe TRBD1 (6 bases). Germline V gene lookup returns CDR1 SGHNT and CDR2 YENEEA. The V end was cut by 0 bases, the J end by 0 bases, with 9 bases between. CDR3 length: 15 amino acids. CDR3 sequence reads: CASSLEGAPSYEQYF. CDR3 nucleotide sequence: TGTGCCAGCAGCTTAGAGGGGGCTCCCTCCTACGAGCAGTACTTC.

This clone has just a few counts. The V and J genes are TRBV2 and TRBJ2-7; D is possibly TRBD1 or TRBD2 (5 bases each). Trimming removed 6 bases at V and 2 bases at J, with 17 bases between. The germline CDR1 and CDR2 sequences are SNHLY and FYNNEI. CDR3 size: 15 residues. The CDR3: CASRRDGISPYEQYF. The CDR3 nucleotides read TGTGCCAGCAGGAGGGACGGCATAAGCCCCTACGAGCAGTACTTC. The variable domain in full, with the rest retrieved from reference TRBV2 and TRBJ2-7, is EPEVTQTPSHQVTQMGQEVILRCVPISNHLYFYWYRQILGQKVEFLVSFYNNEISEKSEIFDDQFSVERPDGSNFTLKIRSTKLEDSAMYFCASRRDGISPYEQYFGPGTRLTVT.